These 18 T cell receptor beta chains originate from one sample sequenced in a study of T-cell memory formation after mild COVID-19. One entry per CDR3 protein results from TCRdb running MiXCR on the 5' RACE reads. The sample records roughly 600,000 distinct CDR3 sequences, more than 15% being singletons. The sequenced material came from PBMCs or a T cell subset sorted from them (not recorded which). The receptors stem from an adult woman who had mild COVID-19 (a few samples of this study predate the infection). Cell type and time point are not known.

This clonotype came up a few times. The rearrangement links TRBV4-1 to TRBJ1-1, with 8 bases fitting TRBD1. Looked up from germline, CDR1 is MGHRA and CDR2 is YSYEKL. V gave up 4 bases and J gave up 4 bases; unmatched junction bases: 5. There are 14 residues in the CDR3. The CDR3 DNA reads as TGCGCCAGCAGCCCGTGGACAGGGTCCACTGAAGCTTTCTTT. This sequence encodes CASSPWTGSTEAFF.

The gene calls are TRBV20-1 and TRBJ2-1, with D unclear. V was trimmed by 0 bases and J by 2 bases, leaving 8 bases between them. This CDR3 spans 14 amino acids. Germline-derived CDR1 and CDR2 are DFQATT and SNEGSKA (reference sequence). The CDR3 reads CSARERLTYNEQFF. The CDR3 region has the DNA TGCAGTGCTAGAGAACGACTGACCTACAATGAGCAGTTCTTC.

The chain is built from TRBV28 and TRBJ1-2; D gene unclear. CDR1 is MDHEN and CDR2 is SYDVKM in the germline V gene. This CDR3 comprises 11 residues. The V end lost 5 bases, the J end lost 3 bases, and 4 bases lay between the germline ends. The CDR3 is CASSSYYGYTF. CDR3 nucleotide sequence: TGTGCCAGCAGTAGCTACTATGGCTACACCTTC.

This clonotype showed up just a few times. The rearrangement uses TRBV27 and TRBJ1-5; 8 nucleotides line up with TRBD1. The ends lost 6 bases at V and 4 bases at J; junction bases unmatched: 5. This CDR3 spans 14 amino acids. Looked up from germline, CDR1 is MNHEY and CDR2 is SMNVEV (reference sequence). The CDR3 DNA reads TGTGCCAGCAGCTTGGACAGGGTAAATCAGCCCCAGCATTTT. Encoded protein: CASSLDRVNQPQHF.

The chain's CDR3 is CASSLVSGGEAFF. The CDR3 coding sequence is TGTGCCAGCAGTTTAGTATCGGGGGGTGAAGCTTTCTTT. This chain links TRBV12-3 or TRBV12-4 with TRBJ1-1; maybe TRBD1 (5 bases). V dropped 1 base and J dropped 7 bases, with 10 bases sitting between them. The CDR3 extends over 13 amino acids.

The chain employs TRBV21-1 and TRBJ2-7; TRBD1, the table's D call, lacks a check against the DNA. TRBV21-1 is designated a pseudogene. There are 16 residues in the CDR3. CDR3 region: CASSKAISGQSYEQYF. The CDR3 DNA reads TGTGCCAGCAGCAAAGCAATTTCTGGACAGTCCTACGAGCAGTACTTC.

The chain couples TRBV29-1 to TRBJ2-7, with 8 bases lining up with TRBD1. Per germline, CDR1 SQVTM and CDR2 ANQGSEA. The CDR3 extends over 17 amino acids. Germline trimming cut 1 base from V and 0 bases from J; bases unmatched to any gene: 11. CDR3 coding DNA: TGCAGCGTTGAAGGTGTGACAGGGGAAGGGAGCTCCTACGAGCAGTACTTC. As protein: CSVEGVTGEGSSYEQYF.

In this sample, this clonotype turned up many times. The chain joins TRBV5-1 to TRBJ2-5, with 7 positions matching TRBD2. The CDR3 length is 13 residues. Germline CDR1 is SGHRS and CDR2 is YFSETQ. With 2 bases clipped from V and 5 bases from J, the junction kept 3 bases outside the gene matches. The CDR3 DNA follows: TGCGCCAGCAGCTTCGGGGGAGGGGAGACCCAGTACTTC. Translated, it gives CASSFGGGETQYF. The full variable domain, with the rest looked up from reference TRBV5-1 and TRBJ2-5, is KAGVTQTPRYLIKTRGQQVTLSCSPISGHRSVSWYQQTPGQGLQFLFEYFSETQRNKGNFPGRFSGRQFSNSRSEMNVSTLELGDSALYLCASSFGGGETQYFGPGTRLLVL.

This clonotype showed up just a few times. The V gene is TRBV7-2, the J gene TRBJ2-5, with 14 positions matching TRBD2. Germline loops: CDR1 SGHTA, CDR2 FQGNSA. Trimming cost V 7 bases and J 4 bases; bases outside gene matches: 5. This CDR3 region has 15 residues. CDR3 region: CASTRGLAGVETQYF. CDR3 nucleotide sequence: TGTGCCAGCACTCGGGGACTAGCGGGAGTAGAGACCCAGTACTTC.

V and J are TRBV21-1 and TRBJ2-1; the table's D call, TRBD2, has no DNA check behind it. TRBV21-1 is assigned pseudogene status. CDR3 length: 15 amino acids. The CDR3 region is CASSMMTGLYNEQFF. Here the CDR3 DNA reads TGTGCCAGCAGCATGATGACGGGACTATACAATGAGCAGTTCTTC.

This clonotype was picked up a small number of times. The V gene is TRBV5-1, the J gene TRBJ1-6, with D possibly being TRBD1 (5 bases). The CDR3 length is 17 residues. V lost 4 bases and J lost 0, with 14 bases in between. Germline CDR1 and CDR2: SGHRS and YFSETQ. The CDR3 is CASSRDHQSSYNSPLHF. DNA for the CDR3: TGCGCCAGCAGCCGGGACCACCAAAGCTCCTATAATTCACCCCTCCACTTT.

This clonotype showed up just a few times. The chain joins TRBV11-2 to TRBJ2-5; 10 bases line up with TRBD2. The junction had 13 bases not matched to a gene; V was cut back by 4 bases and J by 5 bases. The length of the CDR3 is 17 residues. Germline V CDR1 and CDR2: SGHAT, FQNNGV. CDR3 coding DNA: TGTGCCAGCAGCTCCCCAGCGGGAGGGCCGAGGGGGGAGACCCAGTACTTC. Residues: CASSSPAGGPRGETQYF.

This clonotype showed up just a few times. The chain recombines TRBV6-5 with TRBJ2-3; D gene ambiguous. This CDR3 contains 14 residues. Germline values: CDR1 MNHEY, CDR2 SVGAGI. The germline V and J ends were trimmed by 2 bases and 3 bases, with 9 bases remaining between them. The CDR3 region has the DNA TGTGCCAGCAGTTACGACCGAGCGACAGATACGCAGTATTTT. Translating it yields CASSYDRATDTQYF.

This clonotype was observed a handful of times. The chain couples TRBV5-1 to TRBJ1-2; perhaps TRBD1 as D (6 bases). The CDR3 sequence is 16 residues long. Germline V gene data show CDR1 as SGHRS and CDR2 as YFSETQ. V lost 0 bases and J 2 bases, leaving 14 bases between the germline ends. The CDR3 DNA reads TGCGCCAGCAGCTTGGAGGTCGGGGGGCCGAACTATGGCTACACCTTC. It yields the protein CASSLEVGGPNYGYTF.

This rearrangement joins TRBV7-2 to TRBJ2-5; possibly TRBD2 for D (5 bases). V gave up 4 bases and J gave up 5 bases, with 14 bases separating them. Germline V CDR1 and CDR2: SGHTA, FQGNSA. The CDR3 is 14 residues long. As DNA, the CDR3 is TGTGCCAGCAGCTGGTGGGGAGTAGGGGAGACCCAGTACTTC. This gives the protein CASSWWGVGETQYF.

The J gene is TRBJ2-7, the V gene TRBV2; TRBD2 might be the D (5 bases). Trimming pared 7 bases from V and 3 bases from J, leaving 19 bases between. The CDR3 has 15 residues. CDR1 SNHLY and CDR2 FYNNEI come from the germline V gene. The CDR3 region has the DNA TGTGCCAGCAAAAAGGAGGCGTTGGGCGACTACGAGCAGTACTTC. Translated, it gives CASKKEALGDYEQYF.

This clonotype came up a few times. This sequence joins TRBV20-1 and TRBJ2-5, with TRBD2 identical over 9 bases. Trimming at V came to 1 base and at J to 5 bases, leaving 8 bases not matched to a gene. CDR3 length: 15 amino acids. Germline V gives CDR1 DFQATT, CDR2 SNEGSKA (reference sequence). In DNA form, the CDR3 reads TGCAGTGCTAGAGTTCCTAGCGGGGTTCGTGAGACCCAGTACTTC. The encoded protein is CSARVPSGVRETQYF.

This clonotype was picked up a small number of times. J is TRBJ2-2 and V is TRBV5-1, with D unclear. The CDR3 sequence is 15 residues long. V gave up 2 bases and J gave up 6 bases, with 14 bases separating them. The germline V gene has CDR1 SGHRS and CDR2 YFSETQ. CDR3 amino acids: CASSFSADMAGELFF. Here the CDR3 DNA reads TGCGCCAGCAGCTTTTCGGCAGACATGGCCGGGGAGCTGTTTTTT.